This T cell receptor beta chain was sequenced in a study of shared clonotypes between healthy human individuals. V was clipped by 6 bases and J by 6 bases, with 6 bases between them. The CDR3 is 10 amino acids. Germline V gene lookup returns CDR1 SNHLY and CDR2 FYNNEI. The genomic DNA of each subset was split evenly across several immunoSEQ plates. The table came from immunoSEQ multiplex PCR; TCRdb's copy has only in-frame clones and leaves some out. The profile shows about 2 million clones, 85% to 95% of them singletons. Positive CCR7 selection of CD45RO-negative cells yielded the naive CD8 cells, and terminally differentiated effector memory CD45RA+ cells were excluded.

The chain is built from TRBV2 and TRBJ2-7; no clear D gene. Material: naive CD8+ T cells sorted from blood. This sequence was found in a young man in good health. The DNA for the CDR3 is TGTGCCAGCAGGACCGGCGAGCAGTACTTC. It is translated as CASRTGEQYF.